Listed below are T cell receptor beta chains from one sample, sequenced in a study of T-cell memory formation after mild COVID-19. Each CDR3 protein gets one entry after TCRdb re-called the 5' RACE reads with MiXCR. Of about 340,000 distinct CDR3 sequences listed, less than 20% are singletons. The sample consisted of PBMCs or a T cell subset sorted from them (not recorded which). The source is a man younger than 30 who had mild COVID-19 (a few samples of this study predate the infection). Cell type and time point are not known. The CDR3 runs from the conserved cysteine through the conserved F or W. A D gene is named only where the DNA matches it firmly. The size field is filled for only some rows; it gives once, few, many or a size class.

CDR3,DNA,J,size,D,V
CASSLTPWTGELFF,TGTGCCAGCAGTTTGACTCCATGGACCGGGGAGCTGTTTTTT,TRBJ2-2,NA,NA,TRBV27
CASGYRANTEAFF,TGCGCCAGCGGATACCGTGCGAACACTGAAGCTTTCTTT,TRBJ1-1,few,NA,TRBV10-2
CSARVRTSGNIQYF,TGCAGTGCTAGAGTACGGACTAGCGGAAACATTCAGTACTTC,TRBJ2-4,many,TRBD2,TRBV20-1
CASKLAGGSYEQYF,TGTGCCAGCAAACTAGCGGGCGGCTCCTACGAGCAGTACTTC,TRBJ2-7,many,TRBD2,TRBV6-2/TRBV6-3
CASSLIRSAPEAFF,TGTGCCAGCAGTTTAATTCGCTCGGCCCCTGAAGCTTTCTTT,TRBJ1-1,once,NA,TRBV27
CASSVGVSIAYEQYF,TGTGCCAGCAGCGTAGGGGTCTCGATCGCCTACGAGCAGTACTTC,TRBJ2-7,NA,NA,TRBV9
CASSPVAGTGTLFF,TGTGCCAGCTCACCTGTGGCCGGGACAGGCACACTATTCTTC,TRBJ2-1,NA,TRBD1,TRBV18
CASSQAGDGGLNEKLFF,TGCGCCAGCAGCCAAGCTGGAGACGGAGGTCTTAATGAAAAACTGTTTTTT,TRBJ1-4,few,NA,TRBV4-1
CASSQDASSGTDTQYF,TGCGCCAGCAGCCAAGACGCTTCTAGCGGCACAGATACGCAGTATTTT,TRBJ2-3,many,NA,TRBV4-3
CASSRMTSGGDTDTQYF,TGCGCCAGCAGCAGAATGACTAGCGGGGGAGACACAGATACGCAGTATTTT,TRBJ2-3,NA,TRBD2,TRBV5-1
CASSPGKGNTIYF,TGTGCCAGCAGCCCGGGAAAAGGAAACACCATATATTTT,TRBJ1-3,NA,NA,TRBV7-9
CASYVPRGSYEQYF,TGTGCCAGCTACGTTCCCCGGGGGTCCTACGAGCAGTACTTC,TRBJ2-7,NA,NA,TRBV6-1
CASSPRGLQETQYF,TGTGCCAGCAGCCCCAGGGGGCTCCAAGAGACCCAGTACTTC,TRBJ2-5,few,TRBD1,TRBV7-9
CSARPGTGGTEAFF,TGCAGTGCTAGGCCGGGGACCGGGGGCACTGAAGCTTTCTTT,TRBJ1-1,once,NA,TRBV20-1
CASSPGQGAVETQYF,TGTGCCAGCAGCCCGGGACAGGGGGCGGTCGAGACCCAGTACTTC,TRBJ2-5,few,TRBD1,TRBV7-9
CASSQKRGGNSYNSPLHF,TGCGCCAGCAGCCAGAAAAGGGGGGGCAACTCCTATAATTCACCCCTCCACTTT,TRBJ1-6,NA,NA,TRBV4-3
CASSAQGAPYNEQFF,TGTGCCAGCAGCGCACAGGGGGCACCTTACAATGAGCAGTTCTTC,TRBJ2-1,NA,TRBD1,TRBV9
CASSFMTYEQYF,TGTGCCAGCAGCTTCATGACCTACGAGCAGTACTTC,TRBJ2-7,few,NA,TRBV5-6
CASSQRREMTGRRVNIQYF,TGTGCCAGCAGCCAGCGAAGGGAGATGACAGGGAGGAGGGTTAACATTCAGTACTTC,TRBJ2-4,NA,NA,TRBV3-1
CASSQDWARPRTF,TGCGCCAGCAGCCAAGATTGGGCCAGGCCGAGGACCTTC,TRBJ1-2,NA,NA,TRBV4-3
CASSPDSWNEQFF,TGTGCCAGCTCACCCGACAGTTGGAATGAGCAGTTCTTC,TRBJ2-1,NA,NA,TRBV18
CASMRGWNTEAFF,TGTGCCAGTATGAGAGGCTGGAACACTGAAGCTTTCTTT,TRBJ1-1,NA,NA,TRBV19
CSVGRVAVDTQYF,TGCAGTGTAGGGCGGGTGGCGGTAGATACGCAGTATTTT,TRBJ2-3,NA,NA,TRBV20-1
CASSLRVLGTDTQYF,TGCGCCAGCAGCTTGAGGGTTTTAGGCACAGATACGCAGTATTTT,TRBJ2-3,many,NA,TRBV5-1
CASSYSMGDSLYGYTF,TGTGCCAGCAGTTACTCGATGGGAGATTCTCTCTATGGCTACACCTTC,TRBJ1-2,NA,NA,TRBV6-6
CASSPSGIYGYTF,TGTGCCAGTTCTCCGTCCGGAATCTATGGCTACACCTTC,TRBJ1-2,few,NA,TRBV27
CSVGQGGNQPQHF,TGCAGCGTTGGCCAGGGCGGCAATCAGCCCCAGCATTTT,TRBJ1-5,many,NA,TRBV29-1
CASSYSRQGNYNEQFF,TGTGCCAGCAGTTACTCGAGGCAGGGGAACTACAATGAGCAGTTCTTC,TRBJ2-1,few,NA,TRBV6-5
CASSPVLGVDVSYEQYF,TGCGCCAGCAGTCCCGTTCTGGGGGTAGACGTCTCCTACGAGCAGTACTTC,TRBJ2-7,many,NA,TRBV5-1
CASTPDRNTEAFF,TGTGCCAGTACCCCGGACAGGAACACTGAAGCTTTCTTT,TRBJ1-1,NA,NA,TRBV19
CASTATAVNFQTQYF,TGTGCCAGCACTGCGACAGCCGTGAACTTCCAGACCCAGTACTTC,TRBJ2-5,NA,NA,TRBV6-2/TRBV6-3
CASSQESSGRAYEQYF,TGTGCCAGCAGCCAAGAGAGTAGCGGGAGGGCCTACGAGCAGTACTTC,TRBJ2-7,many,TRBD2,TRBV4-2
CASSSRGRGDIQYF,TGTGCCAGCAGTTCGAGGGGTAGAGGGGACATTCAGTACTTC,TRBJ2-4,NA,NA,TRBV6-5
CASSFVPRNNEQFF,TGTGCCAGCAGCTTTGTCCCTAGGAACAATGAGCAGTTCTTC,TRBJ2-1,once,NA,TRBV11-2
CASSSGLSTGELFF,TGTGCCAGCAGTTCGGGACTTTCGACCGGGGAGCTGTTTTTT,TRBJ2-2,NA,NA,TRBV12-3/TRBV12-4
CASSPMDASRGYEQYF,TGTGCCAGCTCACCGATGGACGCATCCCGCGGCTACGAGCAGTACTTC,TRBJ2-7,many,NA,TRBV18
CASSRRDRGDGYTF,TGCGCCAGCAGCCGTCGGGACAGGGGAGATGGCTACACCTTC,TRBJ1-2,few,TRBD1,TRBV5-1